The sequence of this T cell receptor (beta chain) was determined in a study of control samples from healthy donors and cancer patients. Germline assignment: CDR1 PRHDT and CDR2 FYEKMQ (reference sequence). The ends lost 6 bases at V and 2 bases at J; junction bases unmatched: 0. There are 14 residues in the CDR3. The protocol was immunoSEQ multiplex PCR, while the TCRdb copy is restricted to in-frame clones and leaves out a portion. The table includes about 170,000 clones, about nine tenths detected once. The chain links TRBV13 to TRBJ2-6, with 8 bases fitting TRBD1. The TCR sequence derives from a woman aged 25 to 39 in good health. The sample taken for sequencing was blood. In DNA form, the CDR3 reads TGTGCCAGCAGGGACAGGGCTGGGGCCAACGTCCTGACTTTC. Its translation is CASRDRAGANVLTF. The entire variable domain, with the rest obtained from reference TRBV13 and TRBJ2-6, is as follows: AAGVIQSPRHLIKEKRETATLKCYPIPRHDTVYWYQQGPGQDPQFLISFYEKMQSDKGSIPDRFSAQQFSDYHSELNMSSLELGDSALYFCASRDRAGANVLTFGAGSRLTVL.